This T cell receptor beta chain came from a study of early T cells in non-severe SARS-CoV-2 infection. In the library, individual cDNA molecules carried attached unique molecular identifiers. MiXCR, applied by TCRdb to the 5' RACE reads, yields one record per CDR3 protein. The table lists some 61,000 distinct CDR3 sequences, around 9.3% of them singletons. This clonotype was counted between two and nine times. Trimming took 4 bases from V and 5 from J; bases not matched to a gene: 5. CDR3 length equals 13 residues. The germline V gene encodes CDR1 ENHRY and CDR2 SYGVKD. The sequenced material came from whole blood. The clonotype comes from an adult who was a healthcare worker with PCR-confirmed SARS-CoV-2 infection or an uninfected control (not recorded which). The chain has TRBV10-3 and TRBJ2-7; 7 bases agree with TRBD2. CDR3 protein: CAISVLAGDEQYF. The CDR3 coding sequence is TGTGCCATCAGTGTTTTAGCGGGTGACGAGCAGTACTTC.